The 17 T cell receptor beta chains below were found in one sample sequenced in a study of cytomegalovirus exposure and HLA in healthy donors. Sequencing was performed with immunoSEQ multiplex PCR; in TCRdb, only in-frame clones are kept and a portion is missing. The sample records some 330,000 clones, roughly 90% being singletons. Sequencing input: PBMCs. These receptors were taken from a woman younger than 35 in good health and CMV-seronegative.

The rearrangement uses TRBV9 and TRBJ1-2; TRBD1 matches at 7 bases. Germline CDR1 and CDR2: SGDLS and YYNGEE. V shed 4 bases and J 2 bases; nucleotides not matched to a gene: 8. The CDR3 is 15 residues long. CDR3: CASSPETGYNYGYTF. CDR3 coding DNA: TGTGCCAGCAGCCCCGAGACAGGGTACAACTATGGCTACACCTTC.

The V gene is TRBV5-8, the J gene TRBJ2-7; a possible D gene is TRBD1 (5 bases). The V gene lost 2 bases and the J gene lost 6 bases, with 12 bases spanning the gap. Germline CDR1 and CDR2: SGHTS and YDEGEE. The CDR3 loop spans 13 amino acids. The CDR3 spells CASSFAGSGEQYF. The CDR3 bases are TGTGCCAGCAGCTTCGCAGGGTCGGGCGAGCAGTACTTC.

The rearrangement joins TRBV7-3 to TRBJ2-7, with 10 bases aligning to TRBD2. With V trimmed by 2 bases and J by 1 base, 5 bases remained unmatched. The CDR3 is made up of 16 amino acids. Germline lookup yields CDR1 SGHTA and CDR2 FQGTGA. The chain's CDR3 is CASSLAPSGSSYEQYF. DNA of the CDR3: TGTGCCAGCAGCTTAGCCCCTAGCGGGAGTTCCTACGAGCAGTACTTC. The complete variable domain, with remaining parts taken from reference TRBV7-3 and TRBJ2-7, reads GAGVSQTPSNKVTEKGKYVELRCDPISGHTALYWYRQSLGQGPEFLIYFQGTGAADDSGLPNDRFFAVRPEGSVSTLKIQRTERGDSAVYLCASSLAPSGSSYEQYFGPGTRLTVT.

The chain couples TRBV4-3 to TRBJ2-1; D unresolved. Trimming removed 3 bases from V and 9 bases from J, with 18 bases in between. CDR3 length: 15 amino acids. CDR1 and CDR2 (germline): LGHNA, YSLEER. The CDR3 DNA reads TGCGCCAGCAGCCATACCTCCTCCAGTGTTGCTGAGCAGTTCTTC. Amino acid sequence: CASSHTSSSVAEQFF.

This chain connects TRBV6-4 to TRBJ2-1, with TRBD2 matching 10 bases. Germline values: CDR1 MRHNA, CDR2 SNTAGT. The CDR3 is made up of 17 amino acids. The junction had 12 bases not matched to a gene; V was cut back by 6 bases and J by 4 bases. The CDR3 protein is CASSLRASGSRYNEQFF. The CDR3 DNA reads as TGTGCCAGCAGCCTCAGGGCTAGCGGGAGTCGGTACAATGAGCAGTTCTTC.

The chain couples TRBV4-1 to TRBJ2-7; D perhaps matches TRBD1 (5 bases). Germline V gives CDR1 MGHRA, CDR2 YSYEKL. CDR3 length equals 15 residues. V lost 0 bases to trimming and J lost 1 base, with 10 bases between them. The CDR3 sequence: CASSQDWSGSYEQYF. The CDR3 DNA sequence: TGCGCCAGCAGCCAAGATTGGTCAGGGTCCTACGAGCAGTACTTC.

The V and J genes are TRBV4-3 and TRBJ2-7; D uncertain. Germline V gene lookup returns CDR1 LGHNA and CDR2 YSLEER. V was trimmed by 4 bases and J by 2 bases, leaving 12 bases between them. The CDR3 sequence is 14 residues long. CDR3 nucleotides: TGCGCCAGCAGCCCTAACCTTCAAACCTACGAGCAGTACTTC. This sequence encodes CASSPNLQTYEQYF.

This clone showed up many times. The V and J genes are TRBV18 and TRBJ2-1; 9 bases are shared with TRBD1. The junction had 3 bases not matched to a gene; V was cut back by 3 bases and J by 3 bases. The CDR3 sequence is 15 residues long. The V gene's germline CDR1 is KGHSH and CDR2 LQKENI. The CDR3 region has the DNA TGTGCCAGCTCACCTAAGGACAGGGGCTACAATGAGCAGTTCTTC. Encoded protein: CASSPKDRGYNEQFF.

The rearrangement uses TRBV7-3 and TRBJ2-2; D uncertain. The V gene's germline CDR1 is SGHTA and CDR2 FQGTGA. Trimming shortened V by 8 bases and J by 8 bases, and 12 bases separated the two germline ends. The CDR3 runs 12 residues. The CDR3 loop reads CASGQMSGELFF. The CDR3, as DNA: TGTGCCAGCGGCCAAATGTCGGGGGAGCTGTTTTTT.

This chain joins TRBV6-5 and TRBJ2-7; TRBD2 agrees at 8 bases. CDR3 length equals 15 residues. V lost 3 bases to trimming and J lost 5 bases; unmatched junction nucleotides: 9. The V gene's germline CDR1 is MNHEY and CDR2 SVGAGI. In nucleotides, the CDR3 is TGTGCCAGCAGTTATTTGAGCGGGAGAGTCCACGAGCAGTACTTC. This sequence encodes CASSYLSGRVHEQYF.

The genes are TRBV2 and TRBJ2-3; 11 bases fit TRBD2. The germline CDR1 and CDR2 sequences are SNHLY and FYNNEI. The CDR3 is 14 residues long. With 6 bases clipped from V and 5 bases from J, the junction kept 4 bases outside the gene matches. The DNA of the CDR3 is TGTGCCAGCAGGGGGACTAGCGGTAAAGATACGCAGTATTTT. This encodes CASRGTSGKDTQYF. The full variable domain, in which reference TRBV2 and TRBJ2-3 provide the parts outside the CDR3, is EPEVTQTPSHQVTQMGQEVILRCVPISNHLYFYWYRQILGQKVEFLVSFYNNEISEKSEIFDDQFSVERPDGSNFTLKIRSTKLEDSAMYFCASRGTSGKDTQYFGPGTRLTVL.

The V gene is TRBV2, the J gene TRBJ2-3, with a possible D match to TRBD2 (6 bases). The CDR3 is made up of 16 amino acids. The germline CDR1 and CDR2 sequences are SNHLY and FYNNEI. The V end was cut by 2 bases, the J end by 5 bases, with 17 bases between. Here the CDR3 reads CASSEPPPGGKDTQYF. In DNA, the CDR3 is TGTGCCAGCAGTGAACCCCCCCCGGGCGGGAAAGATACGCAGTATTTT.

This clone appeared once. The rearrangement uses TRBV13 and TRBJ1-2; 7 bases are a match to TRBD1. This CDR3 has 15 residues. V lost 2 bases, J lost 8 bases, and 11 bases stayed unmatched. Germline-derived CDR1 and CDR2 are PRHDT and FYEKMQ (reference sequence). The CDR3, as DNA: TGTGCCAGCAGCTTAAACCAGGACAGGCGGGGCGGCTACACCTTC. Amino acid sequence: CASSLNQDRRGGYTF.

The CDR3 reads CSVGGQGAPGANVLTF. Here the CDR3 DNA reads TGCAGCGTTGGCGGACAGGGGGCGCCTGGGGCCAACGTCCTGACTTTC. The V gene is TRBV29-1, the J gene TRBJ2-6; the match to TRBD1 covers 11 bases. CDR1 and CDR2 from the germline V gene are SQVTM and ANQGSEA. J lost 2 bases, V lost 4 bases, and 4 bases had no gene match. The CDR3 contains 16 residues.

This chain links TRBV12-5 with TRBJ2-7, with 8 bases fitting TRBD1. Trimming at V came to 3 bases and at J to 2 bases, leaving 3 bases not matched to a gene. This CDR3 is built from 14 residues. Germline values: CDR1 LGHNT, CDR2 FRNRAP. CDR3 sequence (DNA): TGTGCTAGTGGTTTACAGGGGGTGGCCTACGAGCAGTACTTC. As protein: CASGLQGVAYEQYF.

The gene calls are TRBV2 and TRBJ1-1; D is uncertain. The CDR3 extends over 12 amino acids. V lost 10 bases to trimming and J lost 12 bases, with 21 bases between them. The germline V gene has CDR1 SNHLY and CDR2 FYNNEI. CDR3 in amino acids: CATPFVEGNTFF. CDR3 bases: TGTGCCACCCCATTCGTCGAGGGCAATACTTTCTTT.

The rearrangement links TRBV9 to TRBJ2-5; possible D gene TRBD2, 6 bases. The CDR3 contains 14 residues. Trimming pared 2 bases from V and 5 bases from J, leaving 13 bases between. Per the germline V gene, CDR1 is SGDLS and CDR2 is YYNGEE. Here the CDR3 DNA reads TGTGCCAGCAGCGTCGGGGGAGGCGGTGAGACCCAGTACTTC. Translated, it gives CASSVGGGGETQYF. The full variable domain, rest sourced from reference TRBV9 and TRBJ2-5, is DSGVTQTPKHLITATGQRVTLRCSPRSGDLSVYWYQQSLDQGLQFLIQYYNGEERAKGNILERFSAQQFPDLHSELNLSSLELGDSALYFCASSVGGGGETQYFGPGTRLLVL.